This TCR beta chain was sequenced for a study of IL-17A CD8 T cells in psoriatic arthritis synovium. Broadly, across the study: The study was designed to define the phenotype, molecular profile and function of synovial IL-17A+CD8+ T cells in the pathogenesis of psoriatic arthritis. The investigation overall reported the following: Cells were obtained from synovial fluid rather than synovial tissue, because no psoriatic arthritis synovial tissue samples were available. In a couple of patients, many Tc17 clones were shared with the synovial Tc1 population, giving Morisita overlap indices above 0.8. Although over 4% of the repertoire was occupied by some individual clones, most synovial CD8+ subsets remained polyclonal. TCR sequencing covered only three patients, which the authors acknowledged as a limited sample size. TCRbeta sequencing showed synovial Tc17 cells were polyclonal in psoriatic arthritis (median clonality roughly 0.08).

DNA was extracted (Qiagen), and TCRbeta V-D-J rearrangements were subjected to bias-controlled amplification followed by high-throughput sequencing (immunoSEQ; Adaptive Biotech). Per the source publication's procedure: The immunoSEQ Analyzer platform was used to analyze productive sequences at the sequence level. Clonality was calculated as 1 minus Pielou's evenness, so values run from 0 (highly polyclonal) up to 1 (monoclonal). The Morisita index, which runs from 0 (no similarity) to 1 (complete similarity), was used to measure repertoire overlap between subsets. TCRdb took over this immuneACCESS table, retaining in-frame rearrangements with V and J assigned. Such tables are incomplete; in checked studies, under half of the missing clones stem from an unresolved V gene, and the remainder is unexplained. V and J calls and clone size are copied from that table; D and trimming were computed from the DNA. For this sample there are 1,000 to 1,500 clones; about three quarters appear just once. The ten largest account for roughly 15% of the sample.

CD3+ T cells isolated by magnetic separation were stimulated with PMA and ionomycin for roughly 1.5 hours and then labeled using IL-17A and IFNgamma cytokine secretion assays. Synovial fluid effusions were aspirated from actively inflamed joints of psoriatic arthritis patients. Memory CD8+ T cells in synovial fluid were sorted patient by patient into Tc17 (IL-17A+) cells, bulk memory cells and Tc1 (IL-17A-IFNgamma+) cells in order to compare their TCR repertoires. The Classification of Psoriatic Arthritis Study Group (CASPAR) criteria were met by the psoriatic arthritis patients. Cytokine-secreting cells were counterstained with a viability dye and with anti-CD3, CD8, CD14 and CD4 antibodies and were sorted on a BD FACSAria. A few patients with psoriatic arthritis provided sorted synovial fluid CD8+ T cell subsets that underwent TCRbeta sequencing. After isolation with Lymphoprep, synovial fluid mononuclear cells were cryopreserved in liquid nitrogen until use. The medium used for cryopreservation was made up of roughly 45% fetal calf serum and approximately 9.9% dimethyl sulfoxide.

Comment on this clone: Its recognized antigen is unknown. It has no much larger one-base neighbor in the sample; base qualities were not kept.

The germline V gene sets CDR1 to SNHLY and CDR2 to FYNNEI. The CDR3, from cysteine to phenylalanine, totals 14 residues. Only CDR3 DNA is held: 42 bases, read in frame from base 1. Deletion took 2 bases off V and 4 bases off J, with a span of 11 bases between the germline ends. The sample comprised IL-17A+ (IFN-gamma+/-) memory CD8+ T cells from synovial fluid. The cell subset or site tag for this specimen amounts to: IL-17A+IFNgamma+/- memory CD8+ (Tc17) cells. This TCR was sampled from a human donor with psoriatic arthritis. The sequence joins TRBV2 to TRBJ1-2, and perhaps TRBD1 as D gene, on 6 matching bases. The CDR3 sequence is CASSELTGPYGYTF. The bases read TGTGCCAGCAGTGAACTGACAGGACCCTATGGCTACACCTTC.